This T cell receptor beta chain was sequenced in a study of blood T cell repertoires in COVID-19. About the study: COVID-19 samples, acute and convalescent, were from the United States, Italy and Spain.

The CDR3 is 13 residues long. Trimming left V 6 bases short and J 4 bases short, with 10 bases between. The protocol was immunoSEQ multiplex PCR, while the TCRdb copy is restricted to in-frame clones and leaves out a portion. The repertoire holds about 150,000 clones, 70% to 90% seen once, with around 4.5% in the top ten. This sequence originates from a man aged 50 to 60 who had recovered from COVID-19. Sample: PBMCs or T cells enriched from blood (not recorded which). The chain is built from TRBV12-3 or TRBV12-4 and TRBJ2-1, with D possibly matching TRBD1 (6 bases). DNA for the CDR3: TGTGCCAGCAGCTCCCAGGGGTACAATGAGCAGTTCTTC. Translating gives CASSSQGYNEQFF.